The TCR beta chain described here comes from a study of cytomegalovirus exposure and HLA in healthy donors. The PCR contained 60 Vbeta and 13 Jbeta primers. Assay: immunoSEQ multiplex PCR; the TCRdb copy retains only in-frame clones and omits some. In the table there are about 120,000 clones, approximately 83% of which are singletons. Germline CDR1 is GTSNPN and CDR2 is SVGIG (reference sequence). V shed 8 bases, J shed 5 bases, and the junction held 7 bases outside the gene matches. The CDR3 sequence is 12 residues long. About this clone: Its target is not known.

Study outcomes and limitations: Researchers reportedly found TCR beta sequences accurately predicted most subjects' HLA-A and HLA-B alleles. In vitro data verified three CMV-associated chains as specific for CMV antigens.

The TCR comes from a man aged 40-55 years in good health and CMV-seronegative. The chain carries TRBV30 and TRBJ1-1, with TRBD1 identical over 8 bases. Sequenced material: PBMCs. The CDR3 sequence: CAEGRGQTEAFF. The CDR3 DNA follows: TGTGCCGAGGGCAGGGGGCAAACTGAAGCTTTCTTT. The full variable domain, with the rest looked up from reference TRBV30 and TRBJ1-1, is SQTIHQWPATLVQPVGSPLSLECTVEGTSNPNLYWYRQAAGRGLQLLFYSVGIGQISSEVPQNLSASRPQDRQFILSSKKLLLSDSGFYLCAEGRGQTEAFFGQGTRLTVV.